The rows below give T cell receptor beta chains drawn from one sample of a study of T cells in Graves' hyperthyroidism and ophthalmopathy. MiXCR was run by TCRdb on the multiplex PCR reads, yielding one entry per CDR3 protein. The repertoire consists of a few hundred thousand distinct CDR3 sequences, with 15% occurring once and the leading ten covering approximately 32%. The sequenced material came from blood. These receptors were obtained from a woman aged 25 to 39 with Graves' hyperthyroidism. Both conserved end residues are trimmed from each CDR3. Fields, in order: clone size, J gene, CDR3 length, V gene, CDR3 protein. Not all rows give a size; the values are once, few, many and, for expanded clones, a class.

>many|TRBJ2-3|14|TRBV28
ASNLEDRFSTDTQY
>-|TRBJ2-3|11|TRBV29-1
SVKQRFTDTQY
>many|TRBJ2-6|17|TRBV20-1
SAREDRLAGGPGANVLT
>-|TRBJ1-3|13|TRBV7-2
ASSLQDSRGNTIH
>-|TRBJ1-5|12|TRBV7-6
ASSPSGVGQPQH
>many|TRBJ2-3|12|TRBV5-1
ASSEEVRLDTQY
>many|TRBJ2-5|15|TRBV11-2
ASSLERLAGGYGTQY
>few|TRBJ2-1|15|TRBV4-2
ASSQDLSRGGNNEQF
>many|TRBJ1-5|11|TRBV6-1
ASRGDQSQPQH
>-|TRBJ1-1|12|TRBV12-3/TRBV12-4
ASSFGDRATEAF
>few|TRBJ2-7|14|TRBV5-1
ASSYTSPAGGTEQY
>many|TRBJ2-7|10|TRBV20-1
STWNGSYEQY
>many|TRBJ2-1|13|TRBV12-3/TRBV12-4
ASNRDSRGYNEQF
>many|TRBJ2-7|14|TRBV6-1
ASSESLGSGSYEQY
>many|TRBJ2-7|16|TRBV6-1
ASSPLSGLPKNSYEQY
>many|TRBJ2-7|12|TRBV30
AWSPWDGDYEQY
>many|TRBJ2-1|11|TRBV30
AWSVLALNEQF
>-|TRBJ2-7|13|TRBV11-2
ASSLGPGGSYEQY
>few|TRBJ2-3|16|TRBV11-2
ASSLRTSGIGSTDTQY
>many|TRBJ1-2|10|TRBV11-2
ASTKTDYGYT
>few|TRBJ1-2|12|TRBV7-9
ASSLGGAFYGYT
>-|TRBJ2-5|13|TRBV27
ASSLRQRGQETQY
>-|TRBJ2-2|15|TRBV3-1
ASSQDEGARGTGELL
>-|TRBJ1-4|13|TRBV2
ASSDRQGTNEKLF
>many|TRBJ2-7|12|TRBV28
ASSLGRGGYEQY
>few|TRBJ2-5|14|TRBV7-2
ASSPADRGHQETQY
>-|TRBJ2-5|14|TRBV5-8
ASSLGSSGREETQY
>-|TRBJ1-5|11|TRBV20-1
SAVLGGNQPQH
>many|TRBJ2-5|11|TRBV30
AWSRTDQETQY
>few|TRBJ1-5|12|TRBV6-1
ASSARPDNQPQH
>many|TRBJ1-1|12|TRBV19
ASSIGAANTEAF
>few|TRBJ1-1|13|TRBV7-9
ASSLRGLADTEAF
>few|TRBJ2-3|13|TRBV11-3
ASSPSGHIGDTQY
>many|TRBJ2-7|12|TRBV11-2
ASSLEQISYEQY
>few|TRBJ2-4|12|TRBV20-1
SASGKFSKNIQY
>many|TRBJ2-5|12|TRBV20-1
SARVQGAGETQY
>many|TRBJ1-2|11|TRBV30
AWDIKVGMGYT
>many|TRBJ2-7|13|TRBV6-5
ASSNLGGALYEQY
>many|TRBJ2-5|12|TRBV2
ASSAGGRRETQY
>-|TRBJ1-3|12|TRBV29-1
SVTQGSSGNTIY
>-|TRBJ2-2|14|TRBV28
ASSSTGGGRAGELF
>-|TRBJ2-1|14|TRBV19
ASSMDRYSSYNEQF
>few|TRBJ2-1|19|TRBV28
ASSFASGTGGVLLSYNEQF
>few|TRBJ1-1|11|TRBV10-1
ASSAQLNTEAF
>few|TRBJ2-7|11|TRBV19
ASGTSGTDEQY
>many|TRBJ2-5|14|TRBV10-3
AISEWTSGSQETQY
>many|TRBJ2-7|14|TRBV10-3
AISVISRDRGYEQY
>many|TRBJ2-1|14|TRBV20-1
SARDIIQNNNNEQF
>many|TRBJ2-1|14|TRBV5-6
ASSIRAGSLYNEQF
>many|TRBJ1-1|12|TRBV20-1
SASYRGPNTEAF